The sequence of this T cell receptor (beta chain) was determined in a study of T-cell memory formation after mild COVID-19. V lost 0 bases and J 3 bases, leaving 9 bases between the germline ends. CDR3 length: 15 amino acids. Per the germline V gene, CDR1 is SGDLS and CDR2 is YYNGEE. TCRdb redid the calling of the 5' RACE reads with MiXCR, one entry per CDR3 protein. Of around 310,000 distinct CDR3 sequences listed, roughly 20% are singletons. This clonotype was observed a handful of times. The rearrangement joins TRBV9 to TRBJ2-2; D gene unclear. The sequence was obtained from a man aged 18-30 years who had mild COVID-19 (a few samples of this study predate the infection). Cell type and time point are not known. Material: PBMCs or a T cell subset sorted from them (not recorded which). CDR3 protein: CASSVEPRDTGELFF. The CDR3 coding sequence is TGTGCCAGCAGCGTAGAACCCCGAGACACCGGGGAGCTGTTTTTT.